The source of this T cell receptor (beta chain) is a study of blood T cell repertoires in COVID-19. About the research overall: Some COVID-19 samples were acute and others convalescent; all came from the United States, Italy and Spain.

Patients of the Seattle cohort, enrolled during active infection, were followed longitudinally. This clone was counted at least ten times. In the authors' methods: From reference gene primer amplification, estimates of nucleated cell counts were derived. Repertoires were generated with immunoSEQ multiplex PCR, while TCRdb's copy carries only in-frame clones and drops some. V, J and clone size are taken as reported in that table, and D and trimming were inferred from the DNA itself. The sample has roughly 300,000 clones; 65% to 85% are singletons. Trimming took 6 bases from V and 0 from J, leaving 18 bases between them. This CDR3 region has 18 residues. The germline V gene encodes CDR1 MDHEN and CDR2 SYDVKM.

The rearrangement joins TRBV28 to TRBJ2-6; maybe TRBD1 (6 bases). The sequenced material came from peripheral blood. The source is a human donor with COVID-19, enrolled during active disease. The donor label of this sample is uncertain. The CDR3, as DNA: TGTGCCAGCAGGGACCGAAGACAGGACCTCTCTGGGGCCAACGTCCTGACTTTC. Amino acids: CASRDRRQDLSGANVLTF.